This T cell receptor (beta chain) was sequenced in a study of blood T cell repertoires in COVID-19. Study information: Material from acute and convalescent COVID-19 was sourced from the United States, Italy and Spain.

Data came from immunoSEQ multiplex PCR; TCRdb stores just in-frame clones and leaves some out. Of just over 45,000 clones in the sample, about 87% were seen once. Germline CDR1 is SGHVS and CDR2 is FNYEAQ. The CDR3 length is 14 residues. V dropped 5 bases and J dropped 6; count of bases not matched to a gene: 3. The J gene is TRBJ2-1, the V gene TRBV7-6; 11 bases are shared with TRBD2. Sequencing was done on a sample of peripheral blood. This receptor was identified in a human donor in a cohort sampled during active COVID-19. The CDR3 reads CASSPGLAGNEQFF. In DNA, the CDR3 is TGTGCCAGCAGCCCTGGACTAGCGGGCAATGAGCAGTTCTTC.